Sequencing of this TCR beta chain was carried out in a study of blood T cell repertoires in COVID-19. Original processing notes: Amplified reference gene primers provided the basis for estimating nucleated cell counts. The protocol was immunoSEQ multiplex PCR, while the TCRdb copy is restricted to in-frame clones and leaves out a portion. V, J and clone size were drawn from that table, and D and trimming were deduced from the DNA. Of 250,000 or so clones listed, less than 85% are singletons. The study drew participants aged roughly 18 to 95 years from approximately 25 US areas. Participant reports of clinical history set cohort assignment. The study counted Cohort 3 donors as recovered given two negative PCRs, clearance, or symptom resolution. CDR1 and CDR2 (germline): SGHRS, YFSETQ. The CDR3 runs to 14 residues. V gave up 6 bases and J gave up 5 bases; unmatched junction bases: 8. In its sample, this clone was seen once.

The chain carries TRBV5-1 and TRBJ2-5, with 9 bases identical to TRBD1. The sequenced sample consisted of PBMCs or T cells enriched from blood (not recorded which). The source of this sequence is a man between 60 and 75 years old who had recovered from COVID-19. CDR3 in amino acids: CASTSTGGLETQYF. In nucleotides, the CDR3 is TGCGCCAGCACCTCGACAGGGGGTTTGGAGACCCAGTACTTC.